These T cell receptor beta chains were read from a single sample in a study of response to subunit inactivated influenza vaccine. Each CDR3 protein is one row after TCRdb ran MiXCR on the RT-PCR reads. The sample includes roughly 460,000 distinct CDR3 sequences, around 9.9% seen only once; the top ten take approximately 12%. The specimen was PBMCs from blood, collected 40 to 50 days after vaccination. The receptors stem from a man aged 45-65 years who received an inactivated influenza vaccine. Each CDR3 is given with its conserved first and last residue. A D gene is named only where the DNA matches it firmly. Clone size, where shown, is once, few, many, or a class for clones that have expanded.

j_call: TRBJ1-6
d_call: .
clone_size: .
v_call: TRBV5-1
cdr3_aa: CASSLGARGVNSPLHF
cdr3_nt: TGCGCCAGCAGCTTGGGTGCCCGTGGGGTTAATTCACCCCTCCACTTT

j_call: TRBJ2-3
d_call: TRBD2
clone_size: few
v_call: TRBV6-2/TRBV6-3
cdr3_aa: CASSYPPGTTSTDTQYF
cdr3_nt: TGTGCCAGCAGTTACCCCCCCGGGACTACTAGCACAGATACGCAGTATTTT

j_call: TRBJ2-7
d_call: TRBD1
clone_size: few
v_call: TRBV6-2/TRBV6-3
cdr3_aa: CASSPRQGRYEQYF
cdr3_nt: TGTGCCAGCAGTCCCCGACAGGGGCGCTACGAGCAGTACTTC

j_call: TRBJ2-7
d_call: .
clone_size: few
v_call: TRBV5-1
cdr3_aa: CASSGGHSSYEQYF
cdr3_nt: TGCGCCAGCAGCGGGGGGCACAGCTCCTACGAGCAGTACTTC

j_call: TRBJ2-3
d_call: TRBD2
clone_size: few
v_call: TRBV30
cdr3_aa: CAWSTLAGAPDTQYF
cdr3_nt: TGTGCCTGGAGTACTTTGGCGGGAGCTCCAGATACGCAGTATTTT

j_call: TRBJ2-7
d_call: TRBD1
clone_size: few
v_call: TRBV7-2
cdr3_aa: CASSGRDRLVHF
cdr3_nt: TGTGCCAGCAGCGGTCGGGACAGGCTGGTTCACTTC

j_call: TRBJ2-5
d_call: .
clone_size: .
v_call: TRBV7-2
cdr3_aa: CASSVLSGETQYF
cdr3_nt: TGTGCCAGCAGCGTCCTTTCGGGAGAGACCCAGTACTTC

j_call: TRBJ2-7
d_call: TRBD2
clone_size: few
v_call: TRBV7-2
cdr3_aa: CASRSPLSGETSYEQYF
cdr3_nt: TGTGCCAGCAGGAGTCCCCTTAGCGGGGAGACCTCCTACGAGCAGTACTTC

j_call: TRBJ2-4
d_call: .
clone_size: .
v_call: TRBV20-1
cdr3_aa: CSARLSGIQYF
cdr3_nt: TGCAGTGCTCGCCTCTCGGGCATTCAGTACTTC

j_call: TRBJ2-6
d_call: .
clone_size: .
v_call: TRBV4-3
cdr3_aa: CASSQGRTSGANVLTF
cdr3_nt: TGCGCCAGCAGCCAAGGACGGACTTCTGGGGCCAACGTCCTGACTTTC

j_call: TRBJ1-4
d_call: .
clone_size: few
v_call: TRBV4-2
cdr3_aa: CASSQTWTVPGEKLFF
cdr3_nt: TGTGCCAGCAGCCAGACCTGGACAGTGCCGGGTGAAAAACTGTTTTTT

j_call: TRBJ1-1
d_call: TRBD1
clone_size: many
v_call: TRBV20-1
cdr3_aa: CSARSRPLQGAREAFF
cdr3_nt: TGCAGTGCTAGATCCCGACCCCTCCAGGGGGCTCGAGAAGCTTTCTTT

j_call: TRBJ2-2
d_call: TRBD2
clone_size: .
v_call: TRBV7-8
cdr3_aa: CASSQLVGGESGELFF
cdr3_nt: TGTGCCAGCAGCCAGCTGGTGGGAGGGGAGTCCGGGGAGCTGTTTTTT

j_call: TRBJ2-7
d_call: .
clone_size: .
v_call: TRBV20-1
cdr3_aa: CSARGMGDYEQYF
cdr3_nt: TGCAGTGCTAGAGGAATGGGGGACTACGAGCAGTACTTC

j_call: TRBJ2-7
d_call: TRBD1
clone_size: .
v_call: TRBV5-1
cdr3_aa: CASSGQGGSYEQYF
cdr3_nt: TGCGCCAGCAGTGGACAGGGTGGGTCCTACGAGCAGTACTTC

j_call: TRBJ2-5
d_call: TRBD1
clone_size: .
v_call: TRBV3-1
cdr3_aa: CASSPLRDSETQYF
cdr3_nt: TGTGCCAGCAGCCCACTCCGGGACAGTGAGACCCAGTACTTC

j_call: TRBJ2-5
d_call: TRBD2
clone_size: few
v_call: TRBV11-2
cdr3_aa: CASSPGTSGMGETQYF
cdr3_nt: TGTGCCAGCAGCCCTGGGACTAGCGGGATGGGAGAGACCCAGTACTTC

j_call: TRBJ2-7
d_call: .
clone_size: .
v_call: TRBV7-9
cdr3_aa: CASSLGHSSYEQYF
cdr3_nt: TGTGCCAGCAGCTTAGGTCACAGCTCCTACGAGCAGTACTTC

j_call: TRBJ2-7
d_call: TRBD1
clone_size: .
v_call: TRBV27
cdr3_aa: CASSLRSRGSWQYF
cdr3_nt: TGTGCCAGCAGTTTAAGGTCCAGGGGGAGTTGGCAGTACTTC

j_call: TRBJ2-2
d_call: TRBD2
clone_size: .
v_call: TRBV20-1
cdr3_aa: CSAPPTSGRNGELFF
cdr3_nt: TGCAGTGCTCCCCCGACTAGCGGGCGCAATGGGGAGCTGTTTTTT

j_call: TRBJ2-4
d_call: .
clone_size: .
v_call: TRBV20-1
cdr3_aa: CSARDLRGDGAKNIQYF
cdr3_nt: TGCAGTGCTAGAGATTTGAGAGGGGATGGTGCCAAAAACATTCAGTACTTC

j_call: TRBJ2-3
d_call: .
clone_size: .
v_call: TRBV5-4
cdr3_aa: CASSIAGIFGTDTQYF
cdr3_nt: TGTGCCAGCAGCATCGCAGGGATTTTTGGCACAGATACGCAGTATTTT

j_call: TRBJ2-3
d_call: TRBD2
clone_size: .
v_call: TRBV4-3
cdr3_aa: CASSPGLAGGPDTQYF
cdr3_nt: TGCGCCAGCAGCCCTGGACTAGCGGGAGGGCCAGATACGCAGTATTTT

j_call: TRBJ1-1
d_call: .
clone_size: many
v_call: TRBV20-1
cdr3_aa: CRISGFSEAFF
cdr3_nt: TGCAGAATCTCAGGATTCTCTGAAGCTTTCTTT

j_call: TRBJ2-7
d_call: .
clone_size: many
v_call: TRBV11-2
cdr3_aa: CASSLFITSSSYEQYF
cdr3_nt: TGTGCCAGCAGCTTATTCATCACATCGAGCTCCTACGAGCAGTACTTC

j_call: TRBJ2-7
d_call: .
clone_size: many
v_call: TRBV5-1
cdr3_aa: CASSPPGTIYEQYF
cdr3_nt: TGCGCCAGCAGCCCTCCTGGGACAATCTACGAGCAGTACTTC

j_call: TRBJ1-4
d_call: .
clone_size: once
v_call: TRBV7-9
cdr3_aa: CASSLEGRRDSF
cdr3_nt: TGTGCCAGCAGCTTAGAAGGTAGAAGGGACTCTTTT

j_call: TRBJ2-1
d_call: .
clone_size: few
v_call: TRBV6-5
cdr3_aa: CASSYSSSRTQFF
cdr3_nt: TGTGCCAGCAGTTACTCGAGCTCTAGAACCCAGTTCTTC

j_call: TRBJ1-2
d_call: .
clone_size: .
v_call: TRBV20-1
cdr3_aa: CSANGGGRSLYGYTF
cdr3_nt: TGCAGTGCCAATGGCGGGGGGCGCAGTCTCTATGGCTACACCTTC

j_call: TRBJ1-6
d_call: .
clone_size: .
v_call: TRBV24-1
cdr3_aa: CATSAHGRRGSPLHF
cdr3_nt: TGTGCCACCAGTGCTCATGGCAGACGAGGTTCACCCCTCCACTTT

j_call: TRBJ1-1
d_call: TRBD1
clone_size: many
v_call: TRBV28
cdr3_aa: CASSLTGASTEAFF
cdr3_nt: TGTGCCAGCAGCTTGACAGGGGCCTCCACTGAAGCTTTCTTT

j_call: TRBJ2-1
d_call: TRBD2
clone_size: .
v_call: TRBV7-8
cdr3_aa: CASSFRTSGSSYNEQFF
cdr3_nt: TGTGCCAGCAGCTTTCGGACTAGCGGGAGCTCCTACAATGAGCAGTTCTTC

j_call: TRBJ2-7
d_call: .
clone_size: many
v_call: TRBV29-1
cdr3_aa: CSVGHNEQYF
cdr3_nt: TGCAGCGTTGGACATAACGAGCAGTACTTC

j_call: TRBJ2-1
d_call: .
clone_size: many
v_call: TRBV4-3
cdr3_aa: CASSQYRQSRYNEQFF
cdr3_nt: TGCGCCAGCAGCCAATACCGACAGAGCCGTTACAATGAGCAGTTCTTC

j_call: TRBJ2-3
d_call: TRBD2
clone_size: .
v_call: TRBV4-1
cdr3_aa: CASSQVRGGQDTQYF
cdr3_nt: TGCGCCAGCAGCCAAGTGCGGGGGGGCCAGGATACGCAGTATTTT

j_call: TRBJ1-2
d_call: .
clone_size: .
v_call: TRBV4-1
cdr3_aa: CASSQSDWGPYGYTF
cdr3_nt: TGCGCCAGCAGCCAATCCGACTGGGGCCCTTATGGCTACACCTTC

j_call: TRBJ1-5
d_call: .
clone_size: many
v_call: TRBV12-3/TRBV12-4
cdr3_aa: CASRPDSNQPQHF
cdr3_nt: TGTGCCAGCAGACCTGACAGCAATCAGCCCCAGCATTTT

j_call: TRBJ2-3
d_call: TRBD2
clone_size: few
v_call: TRBV20-1
cdr3_aa: CSARVGTSLADTQYF
cdr3_nt: TGCAGTGCTAGAGTGGGGACTAGCCTCGCAGATACGCAGTATTTT

j_call: TRBJ2-7
d_call: .
clone_size: .
v_call: TRBV6-1
cdr3_aa: CASINSASLGSSYEQYF
cdr3_nt: TGTGCCAGCATCAATAGCGCTTCACTAGGTTCGTCCTACGAGCAGTACTTC

j_call: TRBJ2-7
d_call: .
clone_size: .
v_call: TRBV27
cdr3_aa: CASSLYAIGYEQYF
cdr3_nt: TGTGCCAGCAGTTTATACGCGATTGGCTACGAGCAGTACTTC

j_call: TRBJ2-3
d_call: .
clone_size: few
v_call: TRBV21-1
cdr3_aa: CASSKQKGLAGDTDTQYF
cdr3_nt: TGTGCCAGCAGCAAACAGAAGGGACTAGCGGGAGACACAGATACGCAGTATTTT

j_call: TRBJ1-3
d_call: .
clone_size: many
v_call: TRBV29-1
cdr3_aa: CSAAEGGRNGNTIYF
cdr3_nt: TGCAGCGCCGCAGAGGGGGGCAGGAACGGAAACACCATATATTTT

j_call: TRBJ2-3
d_call: .
clone_size: .
v_call: TRBV4-2
cdr3_aa: CASSQGLAPDTQYF
cdr3_nt: TGTGCCAGCAGCCAAGGACTGGCTCCAGATACGCAGTATTTT

j_call: TRBJ2-1
d_call: .
clone_size: .
v_call: TRBV29-1
cdr3_aa: CSVEEIRDGAYNEQFF
cdr3_nt: TGCAGCGTTGAAGAGATACGGGACGGAGCCTACAATGAGCAGTTCTTC